One sample yielded the 21 T cell receptor beta chains listed below, sequenced in a study of breast tumors, draining lymph nodes, adjacent tissues. Axillary draining lymph nodes of breast cancer patients supplied the node samples. TCRdb redid the calling of the multiplex PCR reads with MiXCR, one entry per CDR3 protein. The data hold 100,000 or so distinct CDR3 sequences, with 21% observed a single time. Sequenced: axillary lymph node tissue. These receptors were collected from a female donor with breast cancer. Some clones in this sample may be carry-over from other donors' samples.

This clonotype has a count of ten or more. V usage is TRBV9 and J usage is TRBJ2-5; 10 bases are shared with TRBD1. The germline CDR1 and CDR2 sequences are SGDLS and YYNGEE. The CDR3 length is 16 residues. Germline trimming cut 0 bases from V and 4 bases from J; bases unmatched to any gene: 6. The CDR3 nucleotides read TGTGCCAGCAGCGTAGTAGGACAGGGGGTTGGAGAGACCCAGTACTTC. The encoded protein is CASSVVGQGVGETQYF.

This clonotype has at least ten counts. The chain employs TRBV2 and TRBJ2-5; tentatively, D is TRBD1 or TRBD2 (6 bases each). Per germline, CDR1 SNHLY and CDR2 FYNNEI. There are 15 residues in the CDR3. V dropped 6 bases and J dropped 5 bases, with 19 bases sitting between them. The CDR3, as DNA: TGTGCCAGCAGCGCGGGTTTTTGGAGGGGGGAGACCCAGTACTTC. This translates into CASSAGFWRGETQYF.

The chain couples TRBV19 to TRBJ1-5, with TRBD1 matching 8 bases. The CDR3 covers 19 residues. V trimming: 5 bases; J trimming: 0 bases; junction bases outside the gene matches: 15. Germline CDR1 and CDR2: LNHDA and SQIVND (reference sequence). CDR3 region: CASSATYETGVHSNQPQHF. The CDR3, as DNA: TGTGCCAGTAGTGCCACCTACGAGACAGGGGTTCATAGCAATCAGCCCCAGCATTTT. The complete variable domain, with remaining parts taken from reference TRBV19 and TRBJ1-5, reads DGGITQSPKYLFRKEGQNVTLSCEQNLNHDAMYWYRQDPGQGLRLIYYSQIVNDFQKGDIAEGYSVSREKKESFPLTVTSAQKNPTAFYLCASSATYETGVHSNQPQHFGDGTRLSIL.

This clonotype was seen many times. A read error may produce the germline difference seen at one junction end. V is TRBV27 and J is TRBJ1-6, with 8 bases identical to TRBD1. The CDR3 consists of 16 residues. CDR1 and CDR2 from the germline V gene are MNHEY and SMNVEV (reference sequence). CDR3 protein: CASCGLRTGYTSPLHF. The CDR3 coding sequence is TGTGCCAGCTGCGGTCTACGGACAGGGTATACTTCACCCCTCCACTTT.

This sequence joins TRBV5-6 and TRBJ1-1; D gene uncertain. Germline CDR1 is SGHDT and CDR2 is YYEEEE. CDR3 length equals 12 residues. V lost 1 base, J lost 11 bases, and 12 bases lay in between. CDR3 region: CASSLKGGYAFF. CDR3 DNA: TGTGCCAGCAGCTTGAAGGGAGGATACGCTTTCTTT.

This clonotype was counted at least ten times. The CDR3 region is CASSFGQHLHF. The CDR3 DNA is TGTGCCAGCAGTTTCGGGCAACACCTCCACTTT. V gene TRBV27 combines with J gene TRBJ1-6; no firm D call. Trimming shortened V by 3 bases and J by 15 bases, and 9 bases separated the two germline ends. The CDR3 runs 11 residues. The germline CDR1 and CDR2 sequences are MNHEY and SMNVEV (reference sequence).

Ten or more counts support this clonotype. This chain links TRBV30 with TRBJ2-7; D is possibly TRBD1 (5 bases). The CDR3 has 12 residues. Trimming removed 1 base from V and 3 bases from J, with 7 bases in between. In germline, CDR1 is GTSNPN, CDR2 SVGIG (reference sequence). DNA of the CDR3: TGTGCCTGGAGTGCCGACAGCTACGAGCAGTACTTC. Protein product: CAWSADSYEQYF.

A word on this clonotype: A read error may account for a junction end that differs from germline. The V gene is TRBV5-8, the J gene TRBJ2-3; 7 bases fit TRBD2. Germline values: CDR1 SGHTS, CDR2 YDEGEE. The CDR3 runs 17 residues. CDR3 residues: CAAYGGIGAVVADMQYF. The CDR3 DNA sequence: TGTGCCGCCTACGGGGGGATTGGGGCCGTAGTGGCAGATATGCAGTATTTT.

This clonotype was counted many times. This chain uses TRBV20-1 with TRBJ2-7; 7 bases agree with TRBD1. The CDR3 is 16 amino acids. Unmatched junction bases numbered 12, after V lost 1 base and J lost 3 bases. Per the germline V gene, CDR1 is DFQATT and CDR2 is SNEGSKA (reference sequence). CDR3 nucleotides: TGCAGTGCTAGAGGTGTGACAGGGTACCAACTCTACGAGCAGTACTTC. As protein: CSARGVTGYQLYEQYF.

This clonotype was seen only once. The J gene is TRBJ2-4, the V gene TRBV5-6; no clear D. Between the trimmed V and J ends, which lost 4 bases and 0 bases, there was a span of 11 bases. The germline V gene encodes CDR1 SGHDT and CDR2 YYEEEE. This CDR3 spans 15 amino acids. The CDR3 region has the DNA TGTGCCAGCAGCCAAGCCACGATAGCCAAAAACATTCAGTACTTC. Protein sequence: CASSQATIAKNIQYF.

This clonotype was counted many times. V and J are TRBV30 and TRBJ2-7; 8 bases line up with TRBD1. Germline V gene data show CDR1 as GTSNPN and CDR2 as SVGIG (reference sequence). J gave up 2 bases and V 3 bases, and 6 bases lay outside the gene matches. The CDR3 runs to 14 residues. The CDR3 region is CAWSTQGVPYEQYF. The CDR3 DNA reads as TGTGCCTGGAGCACACAGGGGGTCCCCTACGAGCAGTACTTC.

At least ten counts were recorded for this clonotype. The V and J genes are TRBV2 and TRBJ2-5; D is uncertain. V was shortened by 5 bases and J by 5 bases, with 12 bases between the two germline ends. CDR1 SNHLY and CDR2 FYNNEI come from the germline V gene. The CDR3 runs 13 residues. CDR3 bases: TGTGCCAGCAGTCAGACAAGGGCCGAGACCCAGTACTTC. Amino acid sequence: CASSQTRAETQYF.

This clonotype has at least ten counts. The chain couples TRBV6-5 to TRBJ2-7, with D maybe TRBD2 (6 bases). There are 15 residues in the CDR3. CDR1 MNHEY and CDR2 SVGAGI come from the germline V gene. Trimming pared 6 bases from V and 2 bases from J, leaving 17 bases between. CDR3 nucleotide sequence: TGTGCCAGCAGCCGCCTAGCGAATTTTGCCTACGAGCAGTACTTC. This gives the protein CASSRLANFAYEQYF.

Concerning this clonotype: This may be a read error, as it is one base from a much larger clone. It is likely a read error, because the conserved phenylalanine at the end of the CDR3 is missing. The V gene is TRBV12-3 or TRBV12-4, the J gene TRBJ1-5, with D maybe TRBD1 (6 bases). Trimming left V 3 bases short and J 1 base short, with 7 bases between. The CDR3 has 14 residues. The CDR3 DNA reads as TGTGCCAGCAGTTTCGGACAGAGCAATCAGCCCCAGCATCTT. The encoded protein is CASSFGQSNQPQHL.

This clonotype was seen a handful of times. The rearrangement joins TRBV12-3 or TRBV12-4 to TRBJ2-2; perhaps TRBD1 as D (6 bases). Trimming pared 6 bases from V and 0 bases from J, leaving 11 bases between. The CDR3 spans 15 residues. CDR3 DNA: TGTGCCAGCAGAGACAGGTTCGCGAACACCGGGGAGCTGTTTTTT. Residues: CASRDRFANTGELFF.

Notes on this clonotype: This may arise from a read error, as a much more abundant clone is one base away. This chain joins TRBV12-3 or TRBV12-4 and TRBJ2-3; D perhaps matches TRBD1 (6 bases). Deletions cut 6 bases from V and 8 bases from J, with 15 bases between. This CDR3 comprises 13 residues. This CDR3 is CASRTGNAGTQYF. In DNA, the CDR3 is TGTGCCAGCAGAACAGGGAACGCAGGTACGCAGTATTTT.

About this clonotype: With a much larger clone just one base away, this may be a read error. The chain combines TRBV9 with TRBJ2-3; tentatively, D is TRBD2 (7 bases). In germline, CDR1 is SGDLS, CDR2 YYNGEE. The CDR3 contains 16 residues. The CDR3 spells CASGVGGGRDTDTQYF. The CDR3 coding sequence is TGTGCCAGCGGCGTAGGGGGGGGGAGAGATACGGATACGCAGTATTTT.

This clonotype appeared many times. The V call is TRBV24-1, the J call TRBJ2-5; D possibly corresponds to TRBD1 (6 bases). CDR1 and CDR2 from the germline V gene are KGHDR and SFDVKD. The CDR3 has 16 amino acids. Trimming shortened V by 3 bases and J by 1 base, and 14 bases separated the two germline ends. CDR3: CATSDPRGWGQETQYF. The CDR3 DNA sequence: TGTGCCACCAGTGATCCCAGGGGATGGGGCCAAGAGACCCAGTACTTC.

The chain uses TRBV4-1 and TRBJ1-1; no clear D. Per the germline V gene, CDR1 is MGHRA and CDR2 is YSYEKL. This CDR3 comprises 14 residues. Trimming pared 0 bases from V and 7 bases from J, leaving 12 bases between. The CDR3 nucleotides are TGCGCCAGCAGCCAAGAGCCACGGTCGATTGAAGCTTTCTTT. Residues: CASSQEPRSIEAFF.

The table lists this clonotype with a few counts. The rearrangement joins TRBV28 to TRBJ1-5; D ambiguous. This CDR3 region has 12 residues. V was trimmed by 2 bases and J by 8 bases, leaving 7 bases between them. In germline, CDR1 is MDHEN, CDR2 SYDVKM. CDR3 sequence (DNA): TGTGCCAGCAGTTTAGTCAAAGAGCCCCAGCATTTT. This encodes CASSLVKEPQHF.

This clonotype was detected many times. This chain connects TRBV5-1 to TRBJ2-7, with a tentative D call TRBD2 (6 bases). The V end lost 2 bases, the J end lost 5 bases, and 17 bases lay between the germline ends. This CDR3 is built from 15 residues. Germline CDR1 reads SGHRS; CDR2 reads YFSETQ. CDR3 nucleotides: TGCGCCAGCAGCTTCCGAGGCGGGAAGACGGACGAGCAGTACTTC. It translates to CASSFRGGKTDEQYF.